This T cell receptor beta chain was documented in a study of CD8 T cells in cerebrospinal fluid in Alzheimer's disease. Study-wide results and limits: Expanded clones of at least 3% were commoner in Alzheimer's patients than healthy subjects.

10X single-cell V(D)J and 5' gene-expression libraries profiled CSF cells. Following a re-call of the 10x single-cell sequencing reads, TCRdb has one entry per CDR3 protein and lacks DNA. This table lists approximately 1,200 distinct CDR3 sequences. About this clonotype itself: Its target is unknown.

This receptor was obtained from a human donor in good health. The source material was cerebrospinal fluid.

CDR3: CASSLSGLGQYF. V and J are TRBV11-2 and TRBJ2-7. The V gene's germline CDR1 is SGHAT and CDR2 FQNNGV. The CDR3 totals 12 residues.